Presented here are 14 T cell receptor beta chains from one specimen sequenced in a study of T cell repertoires in cytomegalovirus infection. TCRdb analysed the reads with MiXCR anew, one entry per CDR3 protein. Among approximately 590,000 distinct CDR3 sequences, just under 40% were seen once, and the ten largest hold roughly 50%. No antigens are known for them. The material sequenced was cultured PBMCs, taken from culture after CMV antigen stimulation. The receptors originated from a human donor in good health (CMV status not recorded). Some clones in this sample may be carry-over from other donors' samples.

The rearrangement uses TRBV19 and TRBJ2-7; D not resolved. This CDR3 comprises 14 residues. Per the germline V gene, CDR1 is LNHDA and CDR2 is SQIVND (reference sequence). V lost 8 bases to trimming and J lost 0 bases, with 14 bases between them. CDR3 coding DNA: TGTGCCAGTTCGACGGTGATAAGCTCCTACGAGCAGTACTTC. It yields the protein CASSTVISSYEQYF.

This clonotype was counted only a few times. This chain links TRBV12-3 or TRBV12-4 with TRBJ1-1; D uncertain. The V and J ends lost 2 bases and 7 bases respectively, with 11 bases between them. The CDR3 length is 13 residues. CDR3 bases: TGTGCCAGCAGTTTAACGCGGGCTGATGAAGCTTTCTTT. Protein product: CASSLTRADEAFF.

The chain links TRBV2 to TRBJ1-5, with D possibly TRBD1 on 5 matching bases. Germline assignment: CDR1 SNHLY and CDR2 FYNNEI. CDR3 length: 14 amino acids. V lost 3 bases to trimming and J lost 2 bases, with 8 bases between them. The CDR3 spells CASSEAGRNQPQHF. The DNA for the CDR3 is TGTGCCAGCAGTGAGGCAGGGCGCAATCAGCCCCAGCATTTT.

This clonotype has only a few counts. The rearrangement joins TRBV7-2 to TRBJ2-3, with D possibly TRBD2 on 5 matching bases. The length of the CDR3 is 16 residues. Germline CDR1 is SGHTA and CDR2 is FQGNSA. Trimming removed 3 bases at V and 2 bases at J, with 15 bases between. DNA of the CDR3: TGTGCCAGCAGCTTGATGAGGACTCTATCCACAGATACGCAGTATTTT. This encodes CASSLMRTLSTDTQYF.

CDR3 residues: CASTHAGGDTEAFF. The CDR3 DNA is TGTGCCAGTACCCATGCAGGGGGGGACACTGAAGCTTTCTTT. The V call is TRBV19, the J call TRBJ1-1; TRBD1 agrees at 7 bases. The CDR3 has 14 amino acids. Trimming at V came to 7 bases and at J to 3 bases, leaving 8 bases not matched to a gene. In germline, CDR1 is LNHDA, CDR2 SQIVND (reference sequence).

V usage is TRBV25-1 and J usage is TRBJ2-1; 7 nucleotides match TRBD1. V trimming: 8 bases; J trimming: 4 bases; junction bases outside the gene matches: 11. Germline V gene data show CDR1 as MGHDK and CDR2 as SYGVNS. The CDR3 is made up of 15 amino acids. This CDR3 is CASLQAGGGYNEQFF. The CDR3 coding sequence is TGTGCCAGCTTACAGGCAGGGGGTGGTTACAATGAGCAGTTCTTC.

This clonotype was counted a few times. The gene calls are TRBV5-4 and TRBJ2-1; D remains ambiguous. The CDR3 covers 12 residues. Germline CDR1 reads SGHNT; CDR2 reads YYREEE (reference sequence). Trimming shortened V by 4 bases and J by 12 bases, and 14 bases separated the two germline ends. The CDR3 protein is CASSPDGKLQFF. As DNA, the CDR3 is TGTGCCAGCAGCCCTGATGGAAAACTGCAGTTCTTC.

This chain uses TRBV6-2 or TRBV6-3 with TRBJ2-3, with TRBD2 matching 9 bases. Trimming removed 10 bases from V and 4 bases from J; junction bases left unmatched: 9. This CDR3 has 14 residues. CDR1 and CDR2 from the germline V gene are MNHEY and SVGEGT. The CDR3 sequence is CATSFLAGSDTQYF. CDR3 DNA sequence: TGTGCCACCTCGTTCCTAGCGGGATCAGATACGCAGTATTTT.

The CDR3 coding sequence is TGTGCCAGCAGCTTAATTGTCCAGGTTGGGTCTGGCTACACCTTC. It specifies CASSLIVQVGSGYTF. This chain uses TRBV7-9 with TRBJ1-2, with D uncertain. The length of the CDR3 is 15 residues. Germline-derived CDR1 and CDR2 are SEHNR and FQNEAQ (reference sequence). Trimming stripped 2 bases from V and 7 bases from J, with 17 bases between.

CDR3 sequence reads: CASSLYTSAGNTIYF. The CDR3 region has the DNA TGTGCCAGCAGCCTATATACAAGCGCAGGAAACACCATATATTTT. This chain joins TRBV11-2 and TRBJ1-3; D remains ambiguous. Trimming stripped 5 bases from V and 4 bases from J, with 15 bases between. This CDR3 contains 15 residues. Germline values: CDR1 SGHAT, CDR2 FQNNGV.

This clonotype was detected a few times. The genes are TRBV7-2 and TRBJ1-5, with 8 nucleotides matching TRBD1. V lost 1 base and J lost 4; bases outside the gene matches: 9. The CDR3 consists of 17 residues. Germline CDR1 is SGHTA and CDR2 is FQGNSA. This chain's CDR3 is CASSLGSWQGANQPQHF. CDR3 in DNA: TGTGCCAGCAGCTTAGGGTCTTGGCAGGGGGCGAATCAGCCCCAGCATTTT.

The sample holds a few counts of this clonotype. The gene calls are TRBV6-5 and TRBJ1-1; D remains unclear. The CDR3 totals 15 residues. CDR1 is MNHEY and CDR2 is SVGAGI in the germline V gene. Trimming removed 0 bases from V and 0 bases from J, with 8 bases in between. The CDR3: CASSYSFWVNTEAFF. Written as DNA, the CDR3 is TGTGCCAGCAGTTACTCGTTTTGGGTGAACACTGAAGCTTTCTTT.

This chain uses TRBV7-9 with TRBJ2-7, with TRBD1 matching 9 bases. The junction had 4 bases not matched to a gene; V was cut back by 4 bases and J by 3 bases. Germline values: CDR1 SEHNR, CDR2 FQNEAQ (reference sequence). This CDR3 contains 14 residues. For the CDR3, the DNA is TGTGCCAGCAGCTCGGGGACAGGGATCTACGAGCAGTACTTC. Translating it yields CASSSGTGIYEQYF.

The J gene is TRBJ2-3, the V gene TRBV6-1; TRBD2 matches 8 bases. CDR3 length: 18 amino acids. Germline V gene data show CDR1 as MNHNS and CDR2 as SASEGT. Trimming cost V 0 bases and J 5 bases; bases outside gene matches: 13. This CDR3 reads CASSEARSSGEGGDTQYF. Here the CDR3 DNA reads TGTGCCAGCAGTGAAGCGCGTAGTAGCGGGGAAGGGGGAGATACGCAGTATTTT.